The 6 T cell receptor beta chains below all came from one sample that was sequenced in a study of blood T cells in healthy people across ages (dated by TCRdb to between 2014 and 2017). The library came from 5' RACE. For sequencing, an Illumina HiSeq 2500 was employed. A second roughly 7 to 12 cycle PCR used a sample-barcoded 5' primer and a J-beta primer mix. TCRdb itself trimmed the public reads at Q25 with fastp, ran MiXCR and retained productive beta chains. Entries that share a CDR3 protein sequence are merged under the most common genes and DNA. This sample has around 1,000,000 distinct CDR3 sequences in its table, and around two fifths of those were observed once. Clones ranked in the top ten supply approximately 14% of the sample. The sample was blood. These receptors were collected from a man aged 18 to 30 in good health.

This clonotype was recorded only once. The chain has TRBV4-1 and TRBJ1-5, with 7 bases that match TRBD1. Germline assignment: CDR1 MGHRA and CDR2 YSYEKL. The CDR3 is made up of 16 amino acids. V trimming: 2 bases; J trimming: 4 bases; junction bases outside the gene matches: 8. The CDR3, as DNA: TGCGCCAGCAGCCAAAGTCGGACAGGTGAAAATCAGCCCCAGCATTTT. This sequence encodes CASSQSRTGENQPQHF.

This clonotype was recorded a few times. The rearrangement uses TRBV7-2 and TRBJ2-4, with D possibly being TRBD1 or TRBD2 (5 bases each). The J call may be mistaken, given a closer DNA end match to TRBJ2-7. The CDR3 totals 13 residues. CDR1 is SGHTA and CDR2 is FQGNSA in the germline V gene. The CDR3 protein is CASSATPGPEQYF. Written as DNA, the CDR3 is TGTGCCAGCAGCGCGACGCCGGGACCCGAGCAGTACTTC.

V and J are TRBV20-1 and TRBJ2-4; D remains ambiguous. Between the trimmed V and J ends, which lost 3 bases and 0 bases, there was a span of 6 bases. Per the germline V gene, CDR1 is DFQATT and CDR2 is SNEGSKA (reference sequence). The CDR3 length is 13 residues. The CDR3 sequence is CSARGIAKNIQYF. CDR3 bases: TGCAGTGCTAGGGGGATAGCCAAAAACATTCAGTACTTC.

Concerning this clonotype: At one of its ends the junction is not consistent with the germline gene, which may arise from a read error. This chain joins TRBV18 and TRBJ2-3; tentatively, D is TRBD1 (6 bases). In germline, CDR1 is KGHSH, CDR2 LQKENI. CDR3 length: 15 residues. CDR3: CAGSPKGHLTDTQYF. CDR3 nucleotides: TGTGCCGGCTCACCGAAGGGACACCTCACAGATACGCAGTATTTT.

The rearrangement links TRBV3-1 to TRBJ2-3, with D unclear. CDR1 LGHDT and CDR2 YNNKEL come from the germline V gene (reference sequence). This CDR3 has 17 amino acids. The V end lost 1 base, the J end lost 1 base, and 15 bases lay between the germline ends. The CDR3 bases are TGTGCCAGCAGCCAAGTTGGGTCTTTGCAGGGCACAGATACGCAGTATTTT. Amino acids: CASSQVGSLQGTDTQYF.

In its sample, this clonotype was seen a few times. The J gene is TRBJ1-4, the V gene TRBV20-1; D is ambiguous. This CDR3 has 16 amino acids. The germline V gene has CDR1 DFQATT and CDR2 SNEGSKA (reference sequence). V was shortened by 2 bases and J by 4 bases, with 17 bases between the two germline ends. CDR3 in DNA: TGCAGTGCTAGACAGAGCACCGGGCGAAGTAATGAAAAACTGTTTTTT. Translated, it gives CSARQSTGRSNEKLFF.